This TCR beta chain originates from a study of OX40 agonist ivuxolimab in advanced cancers. Across the whole study: Prior checkpoint blockade (anti-PD-1, anti-PD-L1 or anti-CTLA-4) was permitted; less than 45% had it. Study findings and constraints: On average, CD8+ T cells had more expanded clones than CD4+. At 0.1 to 3.0 mg/kg and by week 6, CD4+ and CD8+ T cells in the blood had expanded clonally.

Turning to this clone: The target antigen is unknown.

Sequencing used immunoSEQ multiplex PCR; TCRdb keeps in-frame clones, though not all of them. The sample includes 41,000 or so clones, around four fifths of them seen just once. Blood was sampled at baseline, cycle 4 day 1, and cycle 7 day 1. This receptor was identified in an adult with an advanced solid tumor such as melanoma, head and neck, liver or kidney cancer. The sample was CD4+ or CD8+ T cells sorted from blood, taken in a trial of the OX40 agonist ivuxolimab.

The CDR3 DNA is TGTGCCAGCAGCCTCCGGGGGGGCAATGAGCAGTTCTTC. Protein: CASSLRGGNEQFF. The rearrangement joins TRBV6-6 to TRBJ2-1; 8 bases fit TRBD2. CDR1 is MNHNY and CDR2 is SVGAGI in the germline V gene (reference sequence). The CDR3 runs to 13 residues. Trimming cost V 6 bases and J 6 bases; bases outside gene matches: 4.